This passage covers 15 T cell receptor beta chains from one sample sequenced in a study of siplizumab effects on memory and regulatory T cells. Produced via immunoSEQ multiplex PCR; TCRdb's table is partial and in-frame only. The data contain approximately 91,000 clones, around 93% of them singletons. Sample: CD8+ T cells sorted from blood. Receptor source: a human donor in good health.

The gene calls are TRBV6-6 and TRBJ1-4, with TRBD1 identical over 7 bases. J gave up 4 bases and V 5 bases, and 4 bases lay outside the gene matches. Looked up from germline, CDR1 is MNHNY and CDR2 is SVGAGI (reference sequence). The CDR3 runs to 14 residues. The CDR3 DNA is TGTGCCAGCAGTAAGGGACAGATTAATGAAAAACTGTTTTTT. It encodes CASSKGQINEKLFF.

The chain is built from TRBV27 and TRBJ2-1; the D is unclear. V was shortened by 3 bases and J by 5 bases, with 8 bases between the two germline ends. This CDR3 spans 13 amino acids. CDR1 and CDR2 (germline): MNHEY, SMNVEV (reference sequence). DNA for the CDR3: TGTGCCAGCAGTTTCGGTCTGGACAATGAGCAGTTCTTC. Protein product: CASSFGLDNEQFF.

This clone was detected once. V and J are TRBV19 and TRBJ1-1, with TRBD1 as a possible D gene (5 bases). This CDR3 has 13 residues. Germline CDR1 reads LNHDA; CDR2 reads SQIVND (reference sequence). V lost 3 bases, J lost 3 bases, and 8 bases lay in between. In nucleotides, the CDR3 is TGTGCCAGTAGTATTCAGGGTTACACTGAAGCTTTCTTT. It specifies CASSIQGYTEAFF.

The chain uses TRBV11-3 and TRBJ2-2; a possible D gene is TRBD1 (5 bases). CDR1 is SGHNT, CDR2 YENEEA, per germline. The CDR3 has 14 residues. Trimming took off 5 bases at V and 1 base at J, with 8 bases between the two ends. CDR3 coding DNA: TGTGCCAGCAGCGACCAGGGGAACACCGGGGAGCTGTTTTTT. It is translated as CASSDQGNTGELFF.

The rearrangement joins TRBV4-1 to TRBJ1-2, with 9 bases identical to TRBD1. CDR1 MGHRA and CDR2 YSYEKL come from the germline V gene. The CDR3 contains 17 residues. Unmatched junction bases numbered 10, after V lost 4 bases and J lost 1 base. In DNA, the CDR3 is TGCGCCAGCAGCCCCGGGACAGGGACAACAGATAACTATGGCTACACCTTC. Amino acids: CASSPGTGTTDNYGYTF.

The CDR3 protein is CASSLEGSLYEQYF. As DNA, the CDR3 is TGTGCCAGCAGCTTAGAAGGGTCCCTCTACGAGCAGTACTTC. V is TRBV11-2 and J is TRBJ2-7, with D uncertain. This CDR3 has 14 residues. Germline V gene sequence: CDR1 SGHAT, CDR2 FQNNGV. The V end was cut by 0 bases, the J end by 3 bases, with 9 bases between.

This chain uses TRBV27 with TRBJ1-1, with TRBD1 identical over 8 bases. CDR3 length equals 15 residues. Unmatched junction bases numbered 6, after V lost 2 bases and J lost 4 bases. Germline values: CDR1 MNHEY, CDR2 SMNVEV (reference sequence). The CDR3 is CASSLGQGAFTEAFF. The CDR3 region has the DNA TGTGCCAGCAGTTTAGGGCAGGGGGCTTTCACTGAAGCTTTCTTT.

The rearrangement joins TRBV11-2 to TRBJ2-7; D is uncertain. Trimming took off 5 bases at V and 3 bases at J, with 11 bases between the two ends. Germline values: CDR1 SGHAT, CDR2 FQNNGV. The CDR3 contains 13 residues. CDR3 region: CASSASRGYEQYF. For the CDR3, the DNA is TGTGCCAGCAGCGCCTCCCGTGGCTACGAGCAGTACTTC.

The genes are TRBV5-6 and TRBJ2-1; D gene unclear. This CDR3 is built from 13 residues. V gave up 0 bases and J gave up 9 bases, with 10 bases separating them. In germline, CDR1 is SGHDT, CDR2 YYEEEE. CDR3 bases: TGTGCCAGCAGCTTGGGGAAGTTTGGTGAGCAGTTCTTC. Residues: CASSLGKFGEQFF.

The chain couples TRBV5-7 to TRBJ2-7; no reliable D call. TRBV5-7 is assigned to the ORF class and has an uncertain function. V dropped 5 bases and J dropped 2 bases, with 20 bases sitting between them. The CDR3 runs 16 residues. The CDR3 here is CASRPDLRFETYEQYF. The DNA for the CDR3 is TGTGCCAGCAGACCCGATTTGAGGTTCGAAACCTACGAGCAGTACTTC.

The J gene is TRBJ2-3, the V gene TRBV9; TRBD1 aligns across 9 bases. The CDR3 is made up of 14 amino acids. Germline assignment: CDR1 SGDLS and CDR2 YYNGEE. The V and J ends lost 4 bases and 6 bases, in that order; junction bases with no gene match: 6. CDR3 loop: CASSSPGTGDTQYF. In DNA, the CDR3 is TGTGCCAGCAGCTCCCCCGGGACAGGGGATACGCAGTATTTT.

The chain joins TRBV4-2 to TRBJ2-7; no clear D. The length of the CDR3 is 15 residues. V was shortened by 3 bases and J by 0 bases, with 12 bases between the two germline ends. CDR1 is LGHNA, CDR2 YNFKEQ, per germline. The CDR3: CASSHQSTDSYEQYF. DNA of the CDR3: TGTGCCAGCAGCCACCAATCGACTGACTCCTACGAGCAGTACTTC.

The V gene is TRBV4-1, the J gene TRBJ1-2; 7 nucleotides align to TRBD1. This CDR3 has 18 amino acids. The germline V gene encodes CDR1 MGHRA and CDR2 YSYEKL. With V trimmed by 2 bases and J by 3 bases, 15 bases remained unmatched. The CDR3 loop reads CASSQQEGGLGADYGYTF. DNA of the CDR3: TGCGCCAGCAGCCAACAAGAAGGGGGCCTGGGTGCAGACTATGGCTACACCTTC.

V gene TRBV10-3 combines with J gene TRBJ2-1, with 9 bases fitting TRBD1. Germline CDR1 and CDR2: ENHRY and SYGVKD. Losses at the gene ends were 4 bases for V and 7 bases for J; bases not matched to a gene: 11. The CDR3 spans 16 residues. DNA for the CDR3: TGTGCCATCAGTGTGGGGACAGGGTCCGGGGTGAATGAGCAGTTCTTC. Its translation: CAISVGTGSGVNEQFF.

The chain links TRBV7-9 to TRBJ2-3; TRBD1 agrees at 8 bases. J was trimmed by 2 bases and V by 5 bases; bases with no gene match: 9. Germline values: CDR1 SEHNR, CDR2 FQNEAQ (reference sequence). The CDR3 extends over 16 amino acids. The CDR3 coding sequence is TGTGCCAGCAGCCTTATTCCGGACAGGGACACAGATACGCAGTATTTT. It encodes CASSLIPDRDTDTQYF.